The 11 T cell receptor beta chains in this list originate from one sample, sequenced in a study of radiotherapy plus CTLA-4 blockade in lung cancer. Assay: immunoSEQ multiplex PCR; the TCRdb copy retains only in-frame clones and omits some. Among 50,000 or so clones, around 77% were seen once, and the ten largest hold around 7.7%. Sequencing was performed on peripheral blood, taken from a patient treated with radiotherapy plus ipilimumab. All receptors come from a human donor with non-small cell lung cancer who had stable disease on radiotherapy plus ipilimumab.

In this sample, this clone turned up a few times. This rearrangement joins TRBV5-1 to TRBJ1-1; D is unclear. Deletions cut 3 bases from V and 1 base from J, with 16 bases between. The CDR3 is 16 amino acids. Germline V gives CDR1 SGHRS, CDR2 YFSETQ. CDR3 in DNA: TGCGCCAGCAGCTCCGTACCACAGACAAGGAACACTGAAGCTTTCTTT. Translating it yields CASSSVPQTRNTEAFF.

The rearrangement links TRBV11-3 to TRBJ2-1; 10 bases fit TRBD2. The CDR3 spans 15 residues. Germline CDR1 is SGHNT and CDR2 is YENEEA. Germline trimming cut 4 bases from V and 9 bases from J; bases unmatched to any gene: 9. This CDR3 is CASSSAGGRLREQFF. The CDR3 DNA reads TGTGCCAGCAGCTCAGCGGGGGGGCGCCTACGTGAGCAGTTCTTC.

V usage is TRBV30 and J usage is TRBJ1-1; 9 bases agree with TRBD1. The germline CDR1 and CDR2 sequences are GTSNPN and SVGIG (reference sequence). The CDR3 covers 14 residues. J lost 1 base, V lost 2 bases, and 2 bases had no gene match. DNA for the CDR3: TGTGCCTGGAGTAAGGACAGGGGGAACACTGAAGCTTTCTTT. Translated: CAWSKDRGNTEAFF.

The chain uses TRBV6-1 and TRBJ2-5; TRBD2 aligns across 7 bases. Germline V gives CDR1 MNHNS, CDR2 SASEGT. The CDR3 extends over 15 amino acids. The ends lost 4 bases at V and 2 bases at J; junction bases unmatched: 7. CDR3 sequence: CASSAVLGGQETQYF. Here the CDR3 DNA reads TGTGCCAGCAGTGCCGTTTTGGGGGGGCAAGAGACCCAGTACTTC.

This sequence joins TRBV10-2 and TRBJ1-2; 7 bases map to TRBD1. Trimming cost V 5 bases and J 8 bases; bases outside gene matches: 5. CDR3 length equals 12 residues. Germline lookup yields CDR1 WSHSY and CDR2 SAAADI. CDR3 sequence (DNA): TGCGCCAGCAGTCACAGGGGTCAAGGCTACACCTTC. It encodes CASSHRGQGYTF.

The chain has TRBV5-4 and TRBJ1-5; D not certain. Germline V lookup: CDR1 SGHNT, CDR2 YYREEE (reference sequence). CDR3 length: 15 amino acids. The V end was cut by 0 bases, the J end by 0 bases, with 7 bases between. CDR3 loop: CASSLDSNSNQPQHF. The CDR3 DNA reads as TGTGCCAGCAGCTTGGACAGCAATAGCAATCAGCCCCAGCATTTT.

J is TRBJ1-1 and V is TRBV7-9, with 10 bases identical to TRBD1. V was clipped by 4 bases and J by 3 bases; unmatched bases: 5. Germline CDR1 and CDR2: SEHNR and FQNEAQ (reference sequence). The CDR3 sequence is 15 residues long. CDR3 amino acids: CASSYDRGQDTEAFF. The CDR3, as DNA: TGTGCCAGCAGCTATGACAGGGGGCAGGACACTGAAGCTTTCTTT. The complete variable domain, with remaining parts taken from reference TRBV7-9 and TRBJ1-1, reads DTGVSQNPRHKITKRGQNVTFRCDPISEHNRLYWYRQTLGQGPEFLTYFQNEAQLEKSRLLSDRFSAERPKGSFSTLEIQRTEQGDSAMYLCASSYDRGQDTEAFFGQGTRLTVV.

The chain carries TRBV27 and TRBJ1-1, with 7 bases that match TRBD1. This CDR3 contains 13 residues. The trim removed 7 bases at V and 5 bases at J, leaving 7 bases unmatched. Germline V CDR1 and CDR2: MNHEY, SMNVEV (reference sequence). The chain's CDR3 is CASTSGGPTEAFF. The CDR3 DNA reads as TGTGCCAGCACATCAGGGGGACCGACTGAAGCTTTCTTT.

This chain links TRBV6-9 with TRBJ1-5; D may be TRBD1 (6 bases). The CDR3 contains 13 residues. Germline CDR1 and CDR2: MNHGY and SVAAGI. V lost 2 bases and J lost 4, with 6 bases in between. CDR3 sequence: CASSYQGNQPQHF. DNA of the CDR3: TGTGCCAGCAGTTATCAGGGGAATCAGCCCCAGCATTTT.

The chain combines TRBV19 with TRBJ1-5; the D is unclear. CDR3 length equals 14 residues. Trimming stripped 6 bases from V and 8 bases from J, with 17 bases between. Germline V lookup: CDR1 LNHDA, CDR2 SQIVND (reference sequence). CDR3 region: CASRTNEGSKPQHF. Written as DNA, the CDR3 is TGTGCCAGTAGAACAAACGAAGGGAGTAAGCCCCAGCATTTT.

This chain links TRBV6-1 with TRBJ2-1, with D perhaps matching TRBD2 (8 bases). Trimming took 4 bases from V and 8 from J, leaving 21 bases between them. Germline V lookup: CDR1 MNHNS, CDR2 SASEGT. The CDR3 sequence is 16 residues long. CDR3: CASSGQGSGVRDEQFF. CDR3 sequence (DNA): TGTGCCAGCAGTGGACAGGGTAGCGGGGTCAGGGATGAGCAGTTCTTC.